This T cell receptor beta chain was profiled in a study of early T cells in non-severe SARS-CoV-2 infection. This clonotype has more than one count but fewer than ten. The antigen is not known. This CDR3 has 15 amino acids. The V gene end was trimmed by 6 bases and the J gene end by 5 bases; junction bases not matched to a gene: 12. Germline V CDR1 and CDR2: MNHEY, SVGEGT. Study-wide results and caveats: The matching step, a VDJdb search, favored anti-spike CD8 responses and missed private and CD4 specificities.

Researchers tagged individual cDNA molecules with unique molecular identifiers. In TCRdb, the 5' RACE reads were re-called with MiXCR into one record per CDR3 protein. The data show about 130,000 distinct CDR3 sequences, with approximately 15% seen just once and less than 25% held by the top ten. The TCR sequence derives from an adult who was a healthcare worker with PCR-confirmed SARS-CoV-2 infection or an uninfected control (not recorded which). Input material: whole blood. The J gene is TRBJ2-7, the V gene TRBV6-2 or TRBV6-3; 8 nucleotides agree with TRBD1. The DNA for the CDR3 is TGTGCCAGCAGCGATACCGGGACAGGAAGTAACGAGCAGTACTTC. This translates into CASSDTGTGSNEQYF.